This T cell receptor beta chain was sequenced during a study of T-cell memory formation after mild COVID-19. Study background: Largely donor-specific TCR clusters were found. Study conclusions and caveats: Pre-infection memory carried some responding clones, suggesting that cross-reactive memory joined. Nothing showed for sure that second-wave clones peaking on day 37 were SARS-CoV-2 specific.

One entry per CDR3 protein, called by TCRdb with MiXCR from the 5' RACE reads. Among about 400,000 distinct CDR3 sequences listed, about 16% were seen once. V lost 4 bases to trimming and J lost 2 bases; unmatched junction nucleotides: 5. The CDR3 covers 16 residues. Germline-derived CDR1 and CDR2 are DFQATT and SNEGSKA (reference sequence). This clonotype was counted at least ten times. Its cognate antigen is unknown. The sample was PBMCs or a T cell subset sorted from them (not recorded which). This chain links TRBV20-1 with TRBJ2-3; the match to TRBD2 covers 14 bases. The clonotype was recovered from a man aged 18 to 30 who had mild COVID-19 (a few samples of this study predate the infection). Cell type and time point are not known. The CDR3 DNA follows: TGCAGTGCTACCGGGACTAGCGGGGGAACCACAGATACGCAGTATTTT. It is translated as CSATGTSGGTTDTQYF.